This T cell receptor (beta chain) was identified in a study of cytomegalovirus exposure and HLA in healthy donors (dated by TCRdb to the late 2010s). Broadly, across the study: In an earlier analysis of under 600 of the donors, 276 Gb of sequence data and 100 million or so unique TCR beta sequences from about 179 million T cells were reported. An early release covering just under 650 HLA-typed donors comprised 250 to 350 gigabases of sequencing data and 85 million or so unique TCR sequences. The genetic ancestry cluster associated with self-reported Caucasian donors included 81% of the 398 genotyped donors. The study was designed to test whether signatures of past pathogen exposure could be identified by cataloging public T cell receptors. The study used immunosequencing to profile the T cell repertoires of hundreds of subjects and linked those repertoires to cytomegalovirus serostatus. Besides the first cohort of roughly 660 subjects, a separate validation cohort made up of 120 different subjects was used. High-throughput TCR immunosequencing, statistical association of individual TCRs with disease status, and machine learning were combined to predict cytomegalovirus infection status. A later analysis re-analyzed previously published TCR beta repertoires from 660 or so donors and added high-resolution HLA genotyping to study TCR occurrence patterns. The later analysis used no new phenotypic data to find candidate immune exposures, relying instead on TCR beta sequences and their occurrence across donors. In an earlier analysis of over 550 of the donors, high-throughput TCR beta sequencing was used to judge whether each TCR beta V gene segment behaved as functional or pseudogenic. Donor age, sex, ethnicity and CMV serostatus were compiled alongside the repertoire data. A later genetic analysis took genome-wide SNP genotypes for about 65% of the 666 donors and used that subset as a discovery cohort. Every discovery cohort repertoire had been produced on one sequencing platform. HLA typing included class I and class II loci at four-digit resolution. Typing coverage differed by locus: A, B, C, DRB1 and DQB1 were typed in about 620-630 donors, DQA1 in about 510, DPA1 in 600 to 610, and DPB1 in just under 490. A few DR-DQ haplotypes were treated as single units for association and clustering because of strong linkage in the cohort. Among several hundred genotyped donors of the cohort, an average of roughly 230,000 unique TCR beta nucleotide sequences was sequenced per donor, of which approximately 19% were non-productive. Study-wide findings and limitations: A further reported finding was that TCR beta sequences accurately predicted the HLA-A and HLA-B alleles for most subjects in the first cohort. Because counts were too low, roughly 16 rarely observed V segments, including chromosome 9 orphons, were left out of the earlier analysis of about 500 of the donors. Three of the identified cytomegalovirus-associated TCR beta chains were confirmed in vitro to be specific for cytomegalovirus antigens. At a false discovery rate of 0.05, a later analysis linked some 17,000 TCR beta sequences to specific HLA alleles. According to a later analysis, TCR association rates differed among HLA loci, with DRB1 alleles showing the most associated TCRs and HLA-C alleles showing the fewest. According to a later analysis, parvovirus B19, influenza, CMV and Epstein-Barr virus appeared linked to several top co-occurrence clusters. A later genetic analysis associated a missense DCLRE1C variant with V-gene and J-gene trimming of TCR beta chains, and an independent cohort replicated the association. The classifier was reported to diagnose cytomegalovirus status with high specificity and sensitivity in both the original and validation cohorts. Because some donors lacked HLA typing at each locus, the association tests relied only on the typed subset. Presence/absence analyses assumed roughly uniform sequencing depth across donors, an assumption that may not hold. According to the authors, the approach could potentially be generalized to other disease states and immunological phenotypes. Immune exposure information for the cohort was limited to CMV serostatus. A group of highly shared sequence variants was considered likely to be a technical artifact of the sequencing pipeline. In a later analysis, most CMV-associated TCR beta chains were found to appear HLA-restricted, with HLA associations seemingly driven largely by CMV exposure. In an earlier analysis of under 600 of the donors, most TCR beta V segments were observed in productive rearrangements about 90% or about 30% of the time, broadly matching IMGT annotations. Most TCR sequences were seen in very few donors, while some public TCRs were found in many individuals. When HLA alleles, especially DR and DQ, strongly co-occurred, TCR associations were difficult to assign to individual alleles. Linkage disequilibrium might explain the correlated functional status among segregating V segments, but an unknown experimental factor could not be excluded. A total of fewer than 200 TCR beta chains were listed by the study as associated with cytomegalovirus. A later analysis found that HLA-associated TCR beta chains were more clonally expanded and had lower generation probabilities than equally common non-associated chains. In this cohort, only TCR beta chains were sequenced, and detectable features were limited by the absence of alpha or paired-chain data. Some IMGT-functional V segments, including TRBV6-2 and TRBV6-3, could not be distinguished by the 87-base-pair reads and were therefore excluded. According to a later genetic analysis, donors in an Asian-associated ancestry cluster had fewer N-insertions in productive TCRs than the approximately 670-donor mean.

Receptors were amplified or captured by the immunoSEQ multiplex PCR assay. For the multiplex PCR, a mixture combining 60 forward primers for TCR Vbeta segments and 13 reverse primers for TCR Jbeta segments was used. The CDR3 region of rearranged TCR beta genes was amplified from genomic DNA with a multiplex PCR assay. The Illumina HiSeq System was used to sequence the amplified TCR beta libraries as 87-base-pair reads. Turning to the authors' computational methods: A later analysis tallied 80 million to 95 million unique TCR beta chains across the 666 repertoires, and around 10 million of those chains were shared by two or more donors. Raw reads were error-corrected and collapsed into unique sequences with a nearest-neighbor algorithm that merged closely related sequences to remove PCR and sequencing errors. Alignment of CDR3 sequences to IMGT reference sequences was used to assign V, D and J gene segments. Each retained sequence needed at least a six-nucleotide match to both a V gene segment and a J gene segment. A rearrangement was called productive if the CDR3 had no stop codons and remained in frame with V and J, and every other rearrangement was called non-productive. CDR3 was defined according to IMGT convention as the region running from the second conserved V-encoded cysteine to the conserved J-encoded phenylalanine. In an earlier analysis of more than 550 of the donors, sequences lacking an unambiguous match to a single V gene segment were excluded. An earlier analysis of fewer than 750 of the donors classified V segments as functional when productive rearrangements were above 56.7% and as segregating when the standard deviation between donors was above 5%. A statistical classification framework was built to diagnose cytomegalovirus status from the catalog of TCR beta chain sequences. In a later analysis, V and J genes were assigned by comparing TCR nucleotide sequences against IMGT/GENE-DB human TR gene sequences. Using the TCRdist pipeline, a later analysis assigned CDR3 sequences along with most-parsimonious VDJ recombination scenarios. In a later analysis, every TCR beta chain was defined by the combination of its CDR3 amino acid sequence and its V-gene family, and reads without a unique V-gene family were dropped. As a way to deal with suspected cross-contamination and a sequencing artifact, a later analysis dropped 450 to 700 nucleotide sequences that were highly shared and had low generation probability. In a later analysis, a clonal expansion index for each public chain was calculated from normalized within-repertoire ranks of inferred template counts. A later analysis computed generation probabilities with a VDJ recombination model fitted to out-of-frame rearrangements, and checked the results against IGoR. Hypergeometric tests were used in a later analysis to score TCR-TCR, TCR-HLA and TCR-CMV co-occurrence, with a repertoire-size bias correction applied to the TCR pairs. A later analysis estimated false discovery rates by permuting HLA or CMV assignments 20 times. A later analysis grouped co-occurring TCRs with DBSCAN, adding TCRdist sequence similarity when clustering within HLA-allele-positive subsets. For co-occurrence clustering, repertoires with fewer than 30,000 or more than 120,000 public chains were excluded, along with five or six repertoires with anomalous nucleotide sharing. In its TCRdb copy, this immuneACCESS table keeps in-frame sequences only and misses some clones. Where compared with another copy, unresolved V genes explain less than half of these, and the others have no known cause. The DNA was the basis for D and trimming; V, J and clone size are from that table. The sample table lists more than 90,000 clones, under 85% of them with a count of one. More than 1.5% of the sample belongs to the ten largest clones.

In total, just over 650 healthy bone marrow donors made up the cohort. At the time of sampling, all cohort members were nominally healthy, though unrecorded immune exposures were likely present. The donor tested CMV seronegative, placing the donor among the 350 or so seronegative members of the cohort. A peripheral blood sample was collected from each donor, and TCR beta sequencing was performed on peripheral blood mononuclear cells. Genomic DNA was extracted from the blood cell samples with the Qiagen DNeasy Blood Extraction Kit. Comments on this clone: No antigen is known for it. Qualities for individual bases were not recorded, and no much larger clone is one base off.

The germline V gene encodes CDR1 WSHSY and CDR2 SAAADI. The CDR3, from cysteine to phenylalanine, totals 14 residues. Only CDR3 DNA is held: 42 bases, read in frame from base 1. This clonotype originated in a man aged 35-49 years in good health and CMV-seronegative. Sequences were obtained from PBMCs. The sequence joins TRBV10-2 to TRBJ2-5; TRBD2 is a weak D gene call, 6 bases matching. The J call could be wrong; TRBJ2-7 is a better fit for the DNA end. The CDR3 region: CASSETGSLGEQYF. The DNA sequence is TGCGCCAGCAGTGAGACCGGGAGTCTTGGCGAGCAGTACTTC.